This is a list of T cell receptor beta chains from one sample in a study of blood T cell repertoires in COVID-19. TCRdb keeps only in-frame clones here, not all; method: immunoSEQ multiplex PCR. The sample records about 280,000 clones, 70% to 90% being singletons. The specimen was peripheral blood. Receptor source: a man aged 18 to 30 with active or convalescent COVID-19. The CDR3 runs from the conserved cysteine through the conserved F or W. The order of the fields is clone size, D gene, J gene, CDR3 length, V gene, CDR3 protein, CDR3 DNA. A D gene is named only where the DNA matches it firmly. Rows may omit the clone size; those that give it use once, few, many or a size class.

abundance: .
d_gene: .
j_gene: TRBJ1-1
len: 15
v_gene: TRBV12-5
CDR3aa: CASGLVIGWNTEAFF
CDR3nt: TGTGCTAGTGGTTTGGTGATCGGGTGGAACACTGAAGCTTTCTTT

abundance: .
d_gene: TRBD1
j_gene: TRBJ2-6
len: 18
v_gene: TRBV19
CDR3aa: CASSIGTGSSSGANVLTF
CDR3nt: TGTGCCAGTAGTATAGGGACAGGCTCGAGCTCTGGGGCCAACGTCCTGACTTTC

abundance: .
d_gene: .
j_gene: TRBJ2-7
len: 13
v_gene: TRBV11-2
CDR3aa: CASSLWTAYEQYF
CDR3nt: TGTGCCAGCAGCCTTTGGACAGCCTACGAGCAGTACTTC

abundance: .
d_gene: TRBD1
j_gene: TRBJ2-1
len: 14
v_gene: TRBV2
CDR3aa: CATAGDRQYNEQFF
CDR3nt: TGTGCCACCGCCGGGGACAGGCAATACAATGAGCAGTTCTTC

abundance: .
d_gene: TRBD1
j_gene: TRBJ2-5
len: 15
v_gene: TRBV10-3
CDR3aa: CAISDDRGYQETQYF
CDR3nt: TGTGCCATCAGTGACGACAGGGGGTACCAAGAGACCCAGTACTTC

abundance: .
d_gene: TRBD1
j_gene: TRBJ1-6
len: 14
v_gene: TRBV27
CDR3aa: CASSPGGWNSPLHF
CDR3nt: TGTGCCAGCAGCCCAGGGGGTTGGAATTCACCCCTCCACTTT

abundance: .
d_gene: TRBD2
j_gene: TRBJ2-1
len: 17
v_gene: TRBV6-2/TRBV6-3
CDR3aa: CASSSQETSGVYNEQFF
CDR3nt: TGTGCCAGCAGTTCCCAAGAGACTAGCGGGGTCTACAATGAGCAGTTCTTC

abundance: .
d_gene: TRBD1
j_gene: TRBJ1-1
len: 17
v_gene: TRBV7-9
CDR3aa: CASSLVGGGRGFPEAFF
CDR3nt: TGTGCCAGCAGCTTGGTCGGTGGGGGCAGGGGGTTCCCTGAAGCTTTCTTT

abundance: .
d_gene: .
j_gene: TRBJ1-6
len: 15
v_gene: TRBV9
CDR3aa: CASSVGGGYNSPLHF
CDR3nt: TGTGCCAGCAGCGTGGGCGGGGGATATAATTCACCCCTCCACTTT

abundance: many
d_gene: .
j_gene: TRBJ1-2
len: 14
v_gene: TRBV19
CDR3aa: CASSMSAASYGYTF
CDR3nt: TGTGCCAGTAGTATGAGCGCAGCAAGCTATGGCTACACCTTC

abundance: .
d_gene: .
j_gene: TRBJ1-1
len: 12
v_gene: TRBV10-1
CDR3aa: CASSEDSTEAFF
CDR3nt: TGCGCCAGCAGTGAGGACAGCACTGAAGCTTTCTTT

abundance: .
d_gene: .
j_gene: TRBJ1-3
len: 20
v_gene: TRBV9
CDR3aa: CASSVATNRVGSHSGNTIYF
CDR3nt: TGTGCCAGCAGCGTAGCTACCAATCGGGTGGGTTCCCACTCTGGAAACACCATATATTTT

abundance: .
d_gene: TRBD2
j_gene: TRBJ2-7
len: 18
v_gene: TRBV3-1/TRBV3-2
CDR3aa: CASSPRGRPSGVTREQYF
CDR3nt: TGTGCCAGCAGCCCACGGGGACGGCCTAGCGGGGTGACGAGAGAGCAGTACTTC

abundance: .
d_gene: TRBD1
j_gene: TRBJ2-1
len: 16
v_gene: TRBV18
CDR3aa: CASSPRSGQGYNEQFF
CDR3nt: TGTGCCAGCTCACCTAGGTCGGGACAGGGATACAATGAGCAGTTCTTC

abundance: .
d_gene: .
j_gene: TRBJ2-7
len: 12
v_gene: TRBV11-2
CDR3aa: CASSLFLYEQYF
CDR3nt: TGTGCCAGCAGCTTATTTCTCTACGAGCAGTACTTC

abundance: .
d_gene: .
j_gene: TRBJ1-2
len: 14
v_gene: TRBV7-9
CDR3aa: CASTLTPRADRYTF
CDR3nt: TGTGCCAGCACCCTAACACCCAGGGCAGATAGGTACACCTTC

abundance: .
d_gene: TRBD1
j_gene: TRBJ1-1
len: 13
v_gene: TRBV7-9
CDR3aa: CASSWTGGTEAFF
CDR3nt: TGTGCCAGCAGCTGGACAGGGGGGACTGAAGCTTTCTTT

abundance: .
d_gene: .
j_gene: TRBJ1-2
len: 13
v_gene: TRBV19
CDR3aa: CASSIQARYGYTF
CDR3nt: TGTGCCAGTAGTATTCAGGCCCGTTATGGCTACACCTTC

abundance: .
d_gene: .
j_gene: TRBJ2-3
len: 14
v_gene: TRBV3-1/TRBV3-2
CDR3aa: CASSQVLRADTQYF
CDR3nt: TGTGCCAGCAGCCAAGTACTACGAGCAGATACGCAGTATTTT

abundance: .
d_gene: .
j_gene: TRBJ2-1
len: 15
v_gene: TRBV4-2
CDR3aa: CASSQDTEPYNEQFF
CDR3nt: TGTGCCAGCAGCCAAGATACAGAACCGTACAATGAGCAGTTCTTC

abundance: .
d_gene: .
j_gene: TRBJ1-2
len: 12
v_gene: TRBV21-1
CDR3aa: CARGQDDYGYTF
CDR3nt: TGTGCCAGGGGACAGGACGACTATGGCTACACCTTC

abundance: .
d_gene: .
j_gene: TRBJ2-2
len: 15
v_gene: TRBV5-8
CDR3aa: CASSLGQPNTGELFF
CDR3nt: TGTGCCAGCAGCTTGGGACAGCCGAACACCGGGGAGCTGTTTTTT

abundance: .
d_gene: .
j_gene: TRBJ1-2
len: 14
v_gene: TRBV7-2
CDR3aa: CASSDRDSGYGYTF
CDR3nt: TGTGCCAGCAGCGATCGGGACTCAGGCTATGGCTACACCTTC

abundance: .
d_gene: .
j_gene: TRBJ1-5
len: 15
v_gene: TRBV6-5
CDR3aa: CASIPSGGGNQPQHF
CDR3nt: TGTGCCAGCATCCCTTCGGGAGGTGGAAATCAGCCCCAGCATTTT

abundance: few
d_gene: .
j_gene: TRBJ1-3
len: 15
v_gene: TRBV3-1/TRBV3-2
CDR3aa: CASSQPGRTGNTIYF
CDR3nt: TGTGCCAGCAGCCAACCAGGAAGGACTGGAAACACCATATATTTT

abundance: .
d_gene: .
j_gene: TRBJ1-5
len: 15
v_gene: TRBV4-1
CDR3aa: CASSQAPGGGQPQHF
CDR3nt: TGCGCCAGCAGCCAAGCCCCCGGGGGAGGCCAGCCCCAGCATTTT

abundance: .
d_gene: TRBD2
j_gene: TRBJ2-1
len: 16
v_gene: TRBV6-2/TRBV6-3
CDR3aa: CASSQPLAGGYNEQFF
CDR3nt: TGTGCCAGCAGTCAGCCCCTAGCGGGGGGTTACAATGAGCAGTTCTTC

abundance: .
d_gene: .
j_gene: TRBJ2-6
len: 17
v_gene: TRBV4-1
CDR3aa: CASSQVSGYGGANVLTF
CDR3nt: TGCGCCAGCAGCCAAGTATCAGGGTACGGTGGGGCCAACGTCCTGACTTTC